The rows below give T cell receptor beta chains drawn from one sample of a study of beta chain features in type 1 diabetes. TCRdb's table, derived via immunoSEQ multiplex PCR, lists solely in-frame clones and lacks some. The repertoire consists of 300,000 to 350,000 clones, with approximately 12% occurring once and the leading ten covering roughly 0.015%. The material sequenced was naive CD4+ T cells from blood. These receptors were taken from a woman younger than 35 with type 1 diabetes. Both conserved end residues are part of each CDR3. A D gene is named only where the DNA matches it firmly. The size field is filled for only some rows; it gives once, few, many or a size class.

V: TRBV7-2; size: few; D: TRBD2; J: TRBJ2-3; CDR3: CASSSTSGSLDTQYF; DNA: TGTGCCAGCAGCTCGACTAGCGGGAGTCTAGATACGCAGTATTTT
V: TRBV29-1; size: NA; D: TRBD1; J: TRBJ1-1; CDR3: CSVVGDSSRDTEAFF; DNA: TGCAGCGTTGTGGGGGACAGTTCAAGGGACACTGAAGCTTTCTTT
V: TRBV7-3; size: few; D: NA; J: TRBJ2-7; CDR3: CASSPSPRTRRGHYEQYF; DNA: TGTGCCAGCAGCCCCAGCCCCCGGACGAGACGAGGGCACTACGAGCAGTACTTC
V: TRBV15; size: NA; D: NA; J: TRBJ2-5; CDR3: CATSSHSYQETQYF; DNA: TGTGCCACCAGCAGCCACAGCTACCAAGAGACCCAGTACTTC
V: TRBV5-1; size: NA; D: NA; J: TRBJ2-3; CDR3: CASSLAEGTDTQYF; DNA: TGCGCCAGCAGCTTGGCCGAGGGAACAGATACGCAGTATTTT
V: TRBV2; size: few; D: NA; J: TRBJ1-1; CDR3: CATGSGVPNTEAFF; DNA: TGTGCCACTGGGTCGGGGGTTCCTAACACTGAAGCTTTCTTT
V: TRBV29-1; size: few; D: NA; J: TRBJ1-1; CDR3: CSVGKGSVNTEAFF; DNA: TGCAGCGTTGGTAAGGGGTCGGTGAACACTGAAGCTTTCTTT
V: TRBV5-4; size: NA; D: TRBD1; J: TRBJ1-2; CDR3: CASSFGGTGLFGYTF; DNA: TGTGCCAGCAGCTTCGGTGGGACAGGCCTCTTCGGCTACACCTTC
V: TRBV7-2; size: NA; D: NA; J: TRBJ2-7; CDR3: CASSFGREHYEQYF; DNA: TGTGCCAGCAGCTTTGGGCGGGAACACTACGAGCAGTACTTC
V: TRBV2; size: NA; D: NA; J: TRBJ1-1; CDR3: CASRGDRNTEAFF; DNA: TGTGCCAGCAGGGGCGACAGGAACACTGAAGCTTTCTTT
V: TRBV18; size: NA; D: TRBD1; J: TRBJ1-1; CDR3: CASSPSTGADTEAFF; DNA: TGTGCCAGCTCCCCGTCCACAGGGGCGGACACTGAAGCTTTCTTT
V: TRBV5-4; size: few; D: TRBD2; J: TRBJ2-5; CDR3: CASSLRLAGEETQYF; DNA: TGTGCCAGCAGCTTGAGGCTAGCGGGAGAAGAGACCCAGTACTTC
V: TRBV28; size: few; D: NA; J: TRBJ2-5; CDR3: CASSPPDQETQYF; DNA: TGTGCCAGCTCGCCACCAGATCAAGAGACCCAGTACTTC
V: TRBV29-1; size: NA; D: TRBD1; J: TRBJ1-4; CDR3: CSVEVGTGGNEKLFF; DNA: TGCAGCGTTGAAGTGGGGACAGGGGGTAATGAAAAACTGTTTTTT
V: TRBV5-6; size: NA; D: NA; J: TRBJ2-5; CDR3: CASSEEGRVKETQYF; DNA: TGTGCCAGCAGCGAGGAGGGCAGGGTGAAAGAGACCCAGTACTTC
V: TRBV19; size: NA; D: TRBD2; J: TRBJ2-1; CDR3: CASSTTSGRVNEQFF; DNA: TGTGCCAGTAGTACGACTAGCGGGAGGGTCAATGAGCAGTTCTTC
V: TRBV5-1; size: NA; D: TRBD2; J: TRBJ2-1; CDR3: CASSLEAGSGANEQFF; DNA: TGCGCCAGCAGCTTGGAGGCCGGGAGCGGGGCCAATGAGCAGTTCTTC
V: TRBV6-5; size: NA; D: TRBD1; J: TRBJ2-1; CDR3: CASSYSTGTGENEQFF; DNA: TGTGCCAGCAGTTACTCTACGGGGACAGGGGAAAATGAGCAGTTCTTC
V: TRBV9; size: NA; D: TRBD1; J: TRBJ2-5; CDR3: CASSRWWGQGETQYF; DNA: TGTGCCAGCAGTAGATGGTGGGGACAGGGAGAGACCCAGTACTTC
V: TRBV5-8; size: few; D: TRBD2; J: TRBJ2-1; CDR3: CASSLVSGGRFF; DNA: TGTGCCAGCAGCTTGGTTTCGGGAGGGCGGTTCTTC